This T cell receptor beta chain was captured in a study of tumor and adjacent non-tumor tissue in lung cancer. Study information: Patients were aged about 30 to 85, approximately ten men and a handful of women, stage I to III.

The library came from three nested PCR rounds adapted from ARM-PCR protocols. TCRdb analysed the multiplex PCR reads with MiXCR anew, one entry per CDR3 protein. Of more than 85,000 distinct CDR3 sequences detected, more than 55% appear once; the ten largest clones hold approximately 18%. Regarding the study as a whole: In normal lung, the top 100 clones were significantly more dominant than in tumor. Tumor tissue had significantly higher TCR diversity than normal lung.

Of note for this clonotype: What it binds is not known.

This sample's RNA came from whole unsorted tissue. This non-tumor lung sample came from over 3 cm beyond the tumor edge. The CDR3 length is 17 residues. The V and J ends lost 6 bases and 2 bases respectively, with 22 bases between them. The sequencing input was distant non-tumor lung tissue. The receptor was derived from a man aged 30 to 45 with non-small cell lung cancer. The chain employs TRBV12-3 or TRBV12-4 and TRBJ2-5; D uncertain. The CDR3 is CASSIHSGHKRQETQYF. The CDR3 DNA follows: TGTGCCAGCAGCATCCACTCGGGCCATAAACGGCAAGAGACCCAGTACTTC.